This T cell receptor beta chain originates from a study of blood T cells in healthy people across ages. Germline CDR1 SGHTA, CDR2 FQGNSA. Trimming removed 5 bases at V and 5 bases at J, with 15 bases between. The CDR3 sequence is 14 residues long. Sample-barcoded 5' priming and a J-beta primer mix drove a second PCR of 7 to 11 cycles. MiXCR was run by TCRdb on the 5' RACE reads, yielding one entry per CDR3 protein. The sample carries some 800,000 distinct CDR3 sequences, approximately 25% recorded once. The data also belong to a second study, concerning T cells of mothers and their children. That source notes: A second PCR was performed with the M1S primer. This primer added sample barcodes and 2-4 random nucleotides.

Material for sequencing was blood. The sequence was collected from a boy between 10 and 17 years old in good health. The gene calls are TRBV7-2 and TRBJ2-5; D is ambiguous. The CDR3 sequence: CASSLPFLGETQYF. The CDR3 nucleotides read TGTGCCAGCAGCCTCCCTTTTCTCGGCGAGACCCAGTACTTC. Based on the CDR3 plus reference TRBV7-2 and TRBJ2-5, the full variable domain is GAGVSQSPSNKVTEKGKDVELRCDPISGHTALYWYRQSLGQGLEFLIYFQGNSAPDKSGLPSDRFSAERTGGSVSTLTIQRTQQEDSAVYLCASSLPFLGETQYFGPGTRLLVL.